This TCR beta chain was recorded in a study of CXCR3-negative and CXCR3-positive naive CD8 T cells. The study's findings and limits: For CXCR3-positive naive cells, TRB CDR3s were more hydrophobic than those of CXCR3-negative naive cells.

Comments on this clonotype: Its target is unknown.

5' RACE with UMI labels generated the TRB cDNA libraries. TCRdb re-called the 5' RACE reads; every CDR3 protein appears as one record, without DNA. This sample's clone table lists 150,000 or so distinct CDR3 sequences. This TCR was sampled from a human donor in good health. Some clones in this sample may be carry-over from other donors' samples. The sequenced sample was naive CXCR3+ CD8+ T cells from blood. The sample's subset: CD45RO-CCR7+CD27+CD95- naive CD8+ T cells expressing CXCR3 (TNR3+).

The CDR3: CASSLALGTYEQYF. This sequence joins TRBV28 and TRBJ2-7. There are 14 residues in the CDR3. Germline CDR1 is MDHEN and CDR2 is SYDVKM. The full variable domain, in which reference TRBV28 and TRBJ2-7 provide the parts outside the CDR3, is DVKVTQSSRYLVKRTGEKVFLECVQDMDHENMFWYRQDPGLGLRLIYFSYDVKMKEKGDIPEGYSVSREKKERFSLILESASTNQTSMYLCASSLALGTYEQYFGPGTRLTVT.